This is a list of T cell receptor beta chains from one sample in a study of blood T cells in healthy people across ages. Using its own MiXCR run on the 5' RACE reads, TCRdb lists one record per CDR3 protein. The sample yields 1.2 million to 1.5 million distinct CDR3 sequences, approximately 59% seen once. The sequenced sample consisted of blood. These receptors were taken from a man aged 18 to 35 in good health. The CDR3 runs from the conserved cysteine through the conserved F or W. Each record gives: clone size, V gene, J gene, D gene, CDR3 DNA, CDR3 protein. D genes are given only for firm matches. Some rows mark clone size as missing; the rest say once, few, many or name a class of expanded clone.

>NA|TRBV12-3/TRBV12-4|TRBJ2-3|TRBD2
TGTGCCAGCAGTCTTAGCGGGCCTCCTGGTGATACGCAGTATTTT
CASSLSGPPGDTQYF
>NA|TRBV7-6|TRBJ1-2|TRBD1
TGTGCCAGCAGCTTAGAGGACAGGGGGAAGAATGGCTACACCTTC
CASSLEDRGKNGYTF
>NA|TRBV6-6|TRBJ1-4|NA
TGTGCCAGCAGTTACGGGTTGGATAAAGAAAAACTGTTTTTT
CASSYGLDKEKLFF
>few|TRBV6-6|TRBJ2-7|NA
TGTGCCGCAAGGGACGAATCCTACGAGCAGTACTTC
CAARDESYEQYF
>NA|TRBV6-1|TRBJ2-1|TRBD2
TGTGCCAGCAGTAAACCGGGACTAGCGGGAGGGGTCTATGAGCAGTTCTTC
CASSKPGLAGGVYEQFF
>NA|TRBV14|TRBJ1-2|NA
TGTGCCAGCAGCCCCTCCGGGACCCGAGAAATGGGCTACACCTTC
CASSPSGTREMGYTF
>NA|TRBV12-3/TRBV12-4|TRBJ2-7|NA
TGTGCCAGCAGCCAACGACGGAGCTCCTACAATGAGCAGTACTTC
CASSQRRSSYNEQYF
>few|TRBV20-1|TRBJ2-1|NA
TGCAGTGCTAGGTGTCAGGGACCCCGATGGAATGAGCAGTTCTTC
CSARCQGPRWNEQFF
>NA|TRBV29-1|TRBJ2-1|NA
TGCAGCGTATGGGAGCGTAACAATGAGCAGTTCTTC
CSVWERNNEQFF
>NA|TRBV24-1|TRBJ2-5|NA
TGTGCCACCAGTGATTTCCGGCCAGGGGAAGAGACCCAGTACTTC
CATSDFRPGEETQYF
>NA|TRBV21-1|TRBJ1-5|NA
TGTGCCAGCAGCAAAGAGATCCGGGGGGCTAAAAATCAGCCCCAGCATTTT
CASSKEIRGAKNQPQHF
>few|TRBV6-5|TRBJ1-5|NA
TGTGCCAGCAGCCCCAGTGGCGGGCCTTATCAGCCCCAGCATTTT
CASSPSGGPYQPQHF
>NA|TRBV10-3|TRBJ2-7|NA
TGTGCCATCAGTGAGTCGACGTTAGGATGGGACGAGCAGTACTTC
CAISESTLGWDEQYF
>once|TRBV12-3/TRBV12-4|TRBJ2-7|NA
TGTGCCAGCAGCCTCCCTGGGGGCGATATCGGTGGCGAGCAGTACTTC
CASSLPGGDIGGEQYF
>NA|TRBV14|TRBJ2-1|NA
TGTGCCAGCAGCCAAGGACCCCCAGCTACCGACAATGAGCAGTTCTTC
CASSQGPPATDNEQFF
>NA|TRBV7-2|TRBJ1-4|TRBD1
TGTGCCAGCAGCGGCGGGGGACAGCCTTATGAAAAACTGTTTTTT
CASSGGGQPYEKLFF
>NA|TRBV27|TRBJ2-6|NA
TGTGCCAGCTCCTATGCCCAGGGTGGGGCCAACGTCCTGACTTTC
CASSYAQGGANVLTF
>NA|TRBV9|TRBJ1-1|NA
TGTGCCAGCAGCGTAGTGGGGGCCCCGAACACTGAAGCTTTCTTT
CASSVVGAPNTEAFF
>few|TRBV21-1|TRBJ2-7|NA
TGTGCCAGCAGCACCGGACACGCACATTGGGGTTACGAGCAGTACTTC
CASSTGHAHWGYEQYF
>NA|TRBV4-1|TRBJ2-7|NA
TGCGCCAGCAGCCAAGTTGAGACAGCGAGCTCCTACGAGCAGTACTTC
CASSQVETASSYEQYF
>NA|TRBV12-5|TRBJ2-1|NA
TGTGCTAGTGGGCCCGAAAGATTCGGGACAATTGACTACAATGAGCAGTTCTTC
CASGPERFGTIDYNEQFF
>NA|TRBV4-1|TRBJ2-2|TRBD1
TGCGCCAGCAGCCCTCAATGGGACAGTAGAACCGGGGAGCTGTTTTTT
CASSPQWDSRTGELFF
>NA|TRBV4-3|TRBJ2-2|NA
TGCGCCAGCAGCCAACGCGACACTTACTACACCGGGGAGCTGTTTTTT
CASSQRDTYYTGELFF
>NA|TRBV4-1|TRBJ2-7|NA
TGCGCCAGCAGCCAAGAGTCAAGGCTTCGCGAGCAGTACTTC
CASSQESRLREQYF
>NA|TRBV4-2|TRBJ1-2|TRBD1
TGTGCCAGCAGCCCGCAACCCGGGACAGGGGATGGCTACACCTTC
CASSPQPGTGDGYTF
>NA|TRBV5-1|TRBJ1-2|NA
TGCGCCAGCAGCTCTACCGACGGGGGGAATGGCTACACCTTC
CASSSTDGGNGYTF
>NA|TRBV29-1|TRBJ2-1|TRBD2
TGCAGCGTCGAAAGCTCGACTAGCGGGAGCTGGGATGAGCAGTTCTTC
CSVESSTSGSWDEQFF